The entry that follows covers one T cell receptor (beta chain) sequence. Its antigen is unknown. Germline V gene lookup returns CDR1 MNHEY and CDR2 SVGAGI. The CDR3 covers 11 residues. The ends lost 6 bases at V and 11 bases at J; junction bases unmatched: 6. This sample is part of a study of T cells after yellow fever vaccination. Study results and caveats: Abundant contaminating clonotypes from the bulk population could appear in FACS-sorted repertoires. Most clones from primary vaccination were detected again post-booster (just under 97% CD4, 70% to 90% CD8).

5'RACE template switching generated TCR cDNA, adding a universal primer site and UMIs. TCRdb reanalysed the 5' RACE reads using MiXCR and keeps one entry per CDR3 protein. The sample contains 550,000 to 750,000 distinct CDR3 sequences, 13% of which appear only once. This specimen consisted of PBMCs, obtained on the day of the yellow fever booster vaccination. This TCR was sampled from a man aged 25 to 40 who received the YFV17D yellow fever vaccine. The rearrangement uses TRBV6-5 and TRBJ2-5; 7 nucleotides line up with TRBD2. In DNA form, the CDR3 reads TGTGCCAGCAGGGGGGAGGGCAGGCAGTACTTC. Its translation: CASRGEGRQYF.